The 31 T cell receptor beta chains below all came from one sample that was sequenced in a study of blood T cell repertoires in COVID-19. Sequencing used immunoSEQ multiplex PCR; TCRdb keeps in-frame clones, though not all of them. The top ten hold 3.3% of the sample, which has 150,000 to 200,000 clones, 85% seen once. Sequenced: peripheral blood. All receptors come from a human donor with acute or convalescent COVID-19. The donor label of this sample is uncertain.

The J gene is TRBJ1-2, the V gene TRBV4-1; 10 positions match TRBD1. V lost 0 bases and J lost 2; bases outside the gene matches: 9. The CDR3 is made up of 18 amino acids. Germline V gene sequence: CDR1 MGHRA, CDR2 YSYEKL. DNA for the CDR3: TGCGCCAGCAGCCAAGAAGTGGAGACAGGGGGCTTGAACTATGGCTACACCTTC. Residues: CASSQEVETGGLNYGYTF.

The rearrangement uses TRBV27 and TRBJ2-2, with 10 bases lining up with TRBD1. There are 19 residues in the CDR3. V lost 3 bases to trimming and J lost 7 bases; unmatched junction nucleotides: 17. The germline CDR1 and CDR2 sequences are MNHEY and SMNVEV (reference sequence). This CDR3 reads CASSLLAAGTGVSVGELFF. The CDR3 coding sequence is TGTGCCAGCAGTTTGCTGGCCGCCGGGACAGGGGTCTCGGTCGGGGAGCTGTTTTTT.

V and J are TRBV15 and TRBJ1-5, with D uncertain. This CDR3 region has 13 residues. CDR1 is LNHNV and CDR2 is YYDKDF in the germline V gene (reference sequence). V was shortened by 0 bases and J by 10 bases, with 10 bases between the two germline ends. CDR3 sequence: CATSRDGREPQHF. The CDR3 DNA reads TGTGCCACCAGCAGAGATGGCCGGGAACCCCAGCATTTT.

The chain's CDR3 is CASRVGTDYGYTF. CDR3 in DNA: TGTGCCAGCAGAGTCGGGACAGACTATGGCTACACCTTC. The rearrangement links TRBV6-5 to TRBJ1-2, with TRBD1 matching 7 bases. The CDR3 spans 13 residues. Germline CDR1 is MNHEY and CDR2 is SVGAGI. V dropped 6 bases and J dropped 3; count of bases not matched to a gene: 4.

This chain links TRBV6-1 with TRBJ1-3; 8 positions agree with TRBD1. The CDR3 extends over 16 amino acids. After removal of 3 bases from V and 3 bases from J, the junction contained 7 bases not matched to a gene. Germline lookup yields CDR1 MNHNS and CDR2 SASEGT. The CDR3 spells CASSDHPRGRGNTIYF. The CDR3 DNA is TGTGCCAGCAGTGATCATCCCAGGGGGCGTGGAAACACCATATATTTT.

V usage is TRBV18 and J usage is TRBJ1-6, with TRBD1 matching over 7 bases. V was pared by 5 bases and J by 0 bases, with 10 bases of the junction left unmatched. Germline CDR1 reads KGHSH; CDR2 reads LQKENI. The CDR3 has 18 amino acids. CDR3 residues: CASSAWDSQSSYNSPLHF. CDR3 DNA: TGTGCCAGCTCAGCCTGGGACAGTCAAAGCTCCTATAATTCACCCCTCCACTTT.

CDR3 residues: CASSSTGGTFGNQPQHF. DNA for the CDR3: TGTGCCAGCAGTTCAACAGGGGGCACCTTTGGCAATCAGCCCCAGCATTTT. V and J are TRBV27 and TRBJ1-5; 9 bases align to TRBD1. V lost 4 bases and J lost 2; bases outside the gene matches: 9. Germline V gene data show CDR1 as MNHEY and CDR2 as SMNVEV (reference sequence). This CDR3 has 17 amino acids.

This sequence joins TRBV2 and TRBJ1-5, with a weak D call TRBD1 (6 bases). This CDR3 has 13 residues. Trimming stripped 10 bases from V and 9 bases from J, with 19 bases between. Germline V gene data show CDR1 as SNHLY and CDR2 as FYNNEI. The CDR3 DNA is TGTGCCACTCAGATACAGGGAAGGGGGCCCCAGCATTTT. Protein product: CATQIQGRGPQHF. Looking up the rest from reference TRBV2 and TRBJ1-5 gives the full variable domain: EPEVTQTPSHQVTQMGQEVILRCVPISNHLYFYWYRQILGQKVEFLVSFYNNEISEKSEIFDDQFSVERPDGSNFTLKIRSTKLEDSAMYFCATQIQGRGPQHFGDGTRLSIL.

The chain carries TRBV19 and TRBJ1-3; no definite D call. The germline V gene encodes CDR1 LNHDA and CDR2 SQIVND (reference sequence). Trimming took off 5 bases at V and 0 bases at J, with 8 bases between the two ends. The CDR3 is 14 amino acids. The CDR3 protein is CASSPGPSGNTIYF. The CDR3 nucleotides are TGTGCCAGTAGTCCAGGCCCCTCTGGAAACACCATATATTTT.

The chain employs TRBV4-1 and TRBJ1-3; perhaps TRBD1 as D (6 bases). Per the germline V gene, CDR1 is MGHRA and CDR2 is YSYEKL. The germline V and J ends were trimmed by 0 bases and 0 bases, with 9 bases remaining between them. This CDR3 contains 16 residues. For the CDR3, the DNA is TGCGCCAGCAGCCAAGAGGGACACCTCTCTGGAAACACCATATATTTT. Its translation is CASSQEGHLSGNTIYF.

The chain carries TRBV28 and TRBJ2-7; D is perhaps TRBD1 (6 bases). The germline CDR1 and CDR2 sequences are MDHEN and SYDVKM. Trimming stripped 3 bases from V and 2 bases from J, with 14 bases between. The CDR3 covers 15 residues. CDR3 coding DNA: TGTGCCAGCAGTTTGGGCGGACAGCCTCCCTACGAGCAGTACTTC. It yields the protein CASSLGGQPPYEQYF. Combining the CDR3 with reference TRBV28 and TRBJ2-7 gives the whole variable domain DVKVTQSSRYLVKRTGEKVFLECVQDMDHENMFWYRQDPGLGLRLIYFSYDVKMKEKGDIPEGYSVSREKKERFSLILESASTNQTSMYLCASSLGGQPPYEQYFGPGTRLTVT.

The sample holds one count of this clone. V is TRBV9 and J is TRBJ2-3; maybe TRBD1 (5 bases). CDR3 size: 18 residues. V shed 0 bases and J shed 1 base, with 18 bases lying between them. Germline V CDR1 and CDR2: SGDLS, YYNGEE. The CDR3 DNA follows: TGTGCCAGCAGCGTAGGCCTATCTGGGCTAGGGGGCACAGATACGCAGTATTTT. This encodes CASSVGLSGLGGTDTQYF.

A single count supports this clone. In DNA, the CDR3 is TGTGCCAGCAGCGGTACAAATGAAAAACTGTTTTTT. This sequence encodes CASSGTNEKLFF. V gene TRBV3-1 (or the pseudogene TRBV3-2) combines with J gene TRBJ1-4; D is unresolved. V lost 5 bases and J lost 5, with 6 bases in between. The CDR3 contains 12 residues. From germline, CDR1 is LGHDT and CDR2 YNNKEL (reference sequence).

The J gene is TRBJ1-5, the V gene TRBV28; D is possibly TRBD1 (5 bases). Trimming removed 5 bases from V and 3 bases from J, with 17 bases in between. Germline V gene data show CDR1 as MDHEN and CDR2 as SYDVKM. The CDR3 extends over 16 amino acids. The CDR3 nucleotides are TGTGCCAGCAGTCCCACCGACAGTATTTTCAATCAGCCCCAGCATTTT. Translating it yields CASSPTDSIFNQPQHF. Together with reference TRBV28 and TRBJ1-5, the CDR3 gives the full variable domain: DVKVTQSSRYLVKRTGEKVFLECVQDMDHENMFWYRQDPGLGLRLIYFSYDVKMKEKGDIPEGYSVSREKKERFSLILESASTNQTSMYLCASSPTDSIFNQPQHFGDGTRLSIL.

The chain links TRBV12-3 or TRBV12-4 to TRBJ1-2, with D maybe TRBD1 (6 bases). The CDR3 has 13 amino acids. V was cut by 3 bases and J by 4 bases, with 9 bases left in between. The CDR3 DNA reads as TGTGCCAGCAGTTTTGGACAGCTCTATGGCTACACCTTC. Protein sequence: CASSFGQLYGYTF.

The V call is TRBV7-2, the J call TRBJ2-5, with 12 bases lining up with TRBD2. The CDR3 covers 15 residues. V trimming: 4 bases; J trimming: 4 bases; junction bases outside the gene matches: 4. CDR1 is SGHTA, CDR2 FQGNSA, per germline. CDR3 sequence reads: CASSSSGGATETQYF. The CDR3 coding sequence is TGTGCCAGCAGCTCTAGCGGGGGGGCTACAGAGACCCAGTACTTC. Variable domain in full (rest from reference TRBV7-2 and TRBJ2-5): GAGVSQSPSNKVTEKGKDVELRCDPISGHTALYWYRQSLGQGLEFLIYFQGNSAPDKSGLPSDRFSAERTGGSVSTLTIQRTQQEDSAVYLCASSSSGGATETQYFGPGTRLLVL.

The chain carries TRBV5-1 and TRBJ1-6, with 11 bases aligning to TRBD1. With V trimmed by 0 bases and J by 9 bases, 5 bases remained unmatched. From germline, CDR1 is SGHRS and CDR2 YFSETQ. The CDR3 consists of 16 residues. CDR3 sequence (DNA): TGCGCCAGCAGCTTGGACGGGACAGGGGGACGTTCACCCCTCCACTTT. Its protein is CASSLDGTGGRSPLHF.

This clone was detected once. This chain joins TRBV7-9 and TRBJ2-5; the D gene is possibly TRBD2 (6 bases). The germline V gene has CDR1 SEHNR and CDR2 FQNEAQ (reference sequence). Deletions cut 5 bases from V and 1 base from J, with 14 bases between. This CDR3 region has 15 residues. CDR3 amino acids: CASSPHGGPQETQYF. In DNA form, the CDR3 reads TGTGCCAGCAGCCCCCACGGGGGTCCCCAAGAGACCCAGTACTTC.

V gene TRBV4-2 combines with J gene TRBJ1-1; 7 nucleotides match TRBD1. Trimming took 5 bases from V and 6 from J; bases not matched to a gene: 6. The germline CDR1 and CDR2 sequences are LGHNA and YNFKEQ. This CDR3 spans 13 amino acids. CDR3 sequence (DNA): TGTGCCAGCAGCGGGCACAGGGGACCTGAAGCTTTCTTT. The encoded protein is CASSGHRGPEAFF.

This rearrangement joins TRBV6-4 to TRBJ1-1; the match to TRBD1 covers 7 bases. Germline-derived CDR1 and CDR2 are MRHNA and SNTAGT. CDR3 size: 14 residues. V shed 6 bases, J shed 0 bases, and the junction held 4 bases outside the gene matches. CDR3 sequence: CASSRDSLNTEAFF. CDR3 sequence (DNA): TGTGCCAGCAGCCGGGACAGTTTGAACACTGAAGCTTTCTTT.

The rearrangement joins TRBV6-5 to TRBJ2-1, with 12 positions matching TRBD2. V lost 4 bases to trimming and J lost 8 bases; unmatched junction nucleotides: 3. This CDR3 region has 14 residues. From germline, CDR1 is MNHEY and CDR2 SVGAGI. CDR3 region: CASSWTSGVDEQFF. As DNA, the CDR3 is TGTGCCAGCAGTTGGACTAGCGGGGTCGATGAGCAGTTCTTC.

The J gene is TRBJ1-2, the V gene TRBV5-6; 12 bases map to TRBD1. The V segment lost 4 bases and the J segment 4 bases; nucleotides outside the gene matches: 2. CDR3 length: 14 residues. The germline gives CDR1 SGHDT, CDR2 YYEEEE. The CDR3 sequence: CASSPGQGAYGYTF. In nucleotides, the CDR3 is TGTGCCAGCAGCCCGGGACAGGGGGCCTATGGCTACACCTTC.

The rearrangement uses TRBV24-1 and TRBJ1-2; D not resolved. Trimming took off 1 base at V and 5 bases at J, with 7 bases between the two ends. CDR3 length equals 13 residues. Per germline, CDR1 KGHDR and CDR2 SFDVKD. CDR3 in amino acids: CATSDFAGYGYTF. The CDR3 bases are TGTGCCACCAGTGATTTTGCGGGTTATGGCTACACCTTC.

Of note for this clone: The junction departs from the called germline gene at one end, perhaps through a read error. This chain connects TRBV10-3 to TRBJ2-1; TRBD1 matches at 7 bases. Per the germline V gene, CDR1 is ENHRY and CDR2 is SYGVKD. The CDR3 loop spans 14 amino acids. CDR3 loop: CAIGEGQLYNEQFF. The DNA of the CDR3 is TGTGCCATCGGTGAGGGACAGCTGTACAATGAGCAGTTCTTC.

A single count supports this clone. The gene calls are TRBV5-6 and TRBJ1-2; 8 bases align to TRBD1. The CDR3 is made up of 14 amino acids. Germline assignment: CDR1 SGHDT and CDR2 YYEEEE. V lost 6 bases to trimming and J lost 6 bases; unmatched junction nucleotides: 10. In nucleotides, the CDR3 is TGTGCCAGCATCAACATAGCAGGGGGCGATGGCTACACCTTC. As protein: CASINIAGGDGYTF.

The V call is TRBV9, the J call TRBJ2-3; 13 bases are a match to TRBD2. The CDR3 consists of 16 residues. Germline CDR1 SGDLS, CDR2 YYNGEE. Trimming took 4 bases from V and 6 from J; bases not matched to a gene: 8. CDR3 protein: CASSPGLAGASDTQYF. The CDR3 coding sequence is TGTGCCAGCAGCCCAGGACTAGCGGGGGCTTCGGATACGCAGTATTTT.

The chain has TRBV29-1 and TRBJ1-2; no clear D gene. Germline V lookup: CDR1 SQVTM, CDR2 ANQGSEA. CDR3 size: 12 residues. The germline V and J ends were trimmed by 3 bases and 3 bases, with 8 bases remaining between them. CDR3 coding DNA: TGCAGCGTTGATCCGGGAGACTATGGCTACACCTTC. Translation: CSVDPGDYGYTF.

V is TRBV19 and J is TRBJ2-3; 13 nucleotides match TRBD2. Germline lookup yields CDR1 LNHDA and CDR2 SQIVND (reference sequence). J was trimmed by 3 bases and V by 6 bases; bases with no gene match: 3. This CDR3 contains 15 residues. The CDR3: CASSSTSGGTDTQYF. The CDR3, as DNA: TGTGCCAGTAGCTCGACTAGCGGGGGGACAGATACGCAGTATTTT. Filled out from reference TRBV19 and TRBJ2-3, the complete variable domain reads DGGITQSPKYLFRKEGQNVTLSCEQNLNHDAMYWYRQDPGQGLRLIYYSQIVNDFQKGDIAEGYSVSREKKESFPLTVTSAQKNPTAFYLCASSSTSGGTDTQYFGPGTRLTVL.

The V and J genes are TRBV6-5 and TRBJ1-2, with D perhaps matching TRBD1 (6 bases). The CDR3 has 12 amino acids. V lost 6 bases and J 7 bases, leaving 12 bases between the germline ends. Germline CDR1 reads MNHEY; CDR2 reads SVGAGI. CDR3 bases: TGTGCCAGCAGCACAGGGTTGAGTGGCTACACCTTC. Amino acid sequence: CASSTGLSGYTF.

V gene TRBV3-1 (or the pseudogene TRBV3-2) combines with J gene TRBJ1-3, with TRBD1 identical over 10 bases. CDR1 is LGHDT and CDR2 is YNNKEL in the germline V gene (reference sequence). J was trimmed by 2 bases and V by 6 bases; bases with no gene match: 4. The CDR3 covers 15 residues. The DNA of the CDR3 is TGTGCCAGCAGTTTAGGACAGGGGGCTGGAAACACCATATATTTT. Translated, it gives CASSLGQGAGNTIYF.

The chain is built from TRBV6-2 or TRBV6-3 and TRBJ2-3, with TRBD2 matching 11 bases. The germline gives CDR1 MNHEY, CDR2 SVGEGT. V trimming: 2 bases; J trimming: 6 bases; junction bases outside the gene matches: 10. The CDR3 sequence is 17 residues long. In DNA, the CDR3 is TGTGCCAGCAGTTACCGCTTACTAGCGGGGGATTGGGATACGCAGTATTTT. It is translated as CASSYRLLAGDWDTQYF.